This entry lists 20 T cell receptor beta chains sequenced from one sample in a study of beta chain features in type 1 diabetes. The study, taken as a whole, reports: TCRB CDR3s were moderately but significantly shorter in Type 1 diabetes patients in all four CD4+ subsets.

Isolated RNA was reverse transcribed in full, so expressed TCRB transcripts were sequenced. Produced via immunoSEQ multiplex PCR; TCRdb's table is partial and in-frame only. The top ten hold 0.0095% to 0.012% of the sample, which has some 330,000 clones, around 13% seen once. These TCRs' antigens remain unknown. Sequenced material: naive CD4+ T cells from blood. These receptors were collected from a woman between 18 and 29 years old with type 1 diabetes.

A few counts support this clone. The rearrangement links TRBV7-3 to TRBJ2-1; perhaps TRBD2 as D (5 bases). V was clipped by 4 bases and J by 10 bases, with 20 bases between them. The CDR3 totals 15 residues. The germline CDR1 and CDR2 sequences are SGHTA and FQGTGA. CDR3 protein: CASSSGPQDFGEQFF. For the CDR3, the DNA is TGTGCCAGCAGCTCCGGACCTCAGGACTTTGGAGAGCAGTTCTTC. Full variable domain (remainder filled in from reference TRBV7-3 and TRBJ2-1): GAGVSQTPSNKVTEKGKYVELRCDPISGHTALYWYRQSLGQGPEFLIYFQGTGAADDSGLPNDRFFAVRPEGSVSTLKIQRTERGDSAVYLCASSSGPQDFGEQFFGPGTRLTVL.

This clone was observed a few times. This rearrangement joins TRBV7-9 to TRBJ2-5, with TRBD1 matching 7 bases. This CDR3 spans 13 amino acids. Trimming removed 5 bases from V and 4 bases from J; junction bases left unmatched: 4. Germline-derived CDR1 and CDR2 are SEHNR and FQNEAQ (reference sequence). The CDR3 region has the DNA TGTGCCAGCAGCCAACAGGGGCGAGAGACCCAGTACTTC. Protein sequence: CASSQQGRETQYF.

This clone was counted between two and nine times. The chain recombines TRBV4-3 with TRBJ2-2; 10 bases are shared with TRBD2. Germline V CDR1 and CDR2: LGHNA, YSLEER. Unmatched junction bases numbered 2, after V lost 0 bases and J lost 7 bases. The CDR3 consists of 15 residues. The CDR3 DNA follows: TGCGCCAGCAGCCAAGATCCTAGCGGGAGCGGGGAGCTGTTTTTT. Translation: CASSQDPSGSGELFF.

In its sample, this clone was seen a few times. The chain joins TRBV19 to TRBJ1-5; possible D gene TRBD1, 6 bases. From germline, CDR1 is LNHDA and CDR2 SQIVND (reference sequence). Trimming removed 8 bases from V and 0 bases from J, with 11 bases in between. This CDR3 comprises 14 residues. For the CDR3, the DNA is TGTGCCAGTCAGGGGACCCATAGCAATCAGCCCCAGCATTTT. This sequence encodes CASQGTHSNQPQHF.

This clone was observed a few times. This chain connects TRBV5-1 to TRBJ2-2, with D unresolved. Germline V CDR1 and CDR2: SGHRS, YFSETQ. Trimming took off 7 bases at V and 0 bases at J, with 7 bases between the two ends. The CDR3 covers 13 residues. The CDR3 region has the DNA TGCGCCAGCCACACAACGAACACCGGGGAGCTGTTTTTT. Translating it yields CASHTTNTGELFF.

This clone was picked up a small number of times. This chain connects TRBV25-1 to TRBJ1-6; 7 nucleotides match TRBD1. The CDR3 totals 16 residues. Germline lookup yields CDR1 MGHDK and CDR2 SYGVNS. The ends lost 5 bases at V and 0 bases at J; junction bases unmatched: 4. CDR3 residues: CASSQTGSSYNSPLHF. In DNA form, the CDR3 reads TGTGCCAGCAGTCAGACAGGGAGCTCCTATAATTCACCCCTCCACTTT.

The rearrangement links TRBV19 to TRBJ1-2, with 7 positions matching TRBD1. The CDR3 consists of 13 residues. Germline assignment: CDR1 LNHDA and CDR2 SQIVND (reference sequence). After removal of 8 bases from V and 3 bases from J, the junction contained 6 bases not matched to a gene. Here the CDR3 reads CASHRQGDYGYTF. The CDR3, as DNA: TGTGCCAGTCACCGACAGGGCGACTATGGCTACACCTTC. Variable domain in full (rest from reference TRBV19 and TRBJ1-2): DGGITQSPKYLFRKEGQNVTLSCEQNLNHDAMYWYRQDPGQGLRLIYYSQIVNDFQKGDIAEGYSVSREKKESFPLTVTSAQKNPTAFYLCASHRQGDYGYTFGSGTRLTVV.

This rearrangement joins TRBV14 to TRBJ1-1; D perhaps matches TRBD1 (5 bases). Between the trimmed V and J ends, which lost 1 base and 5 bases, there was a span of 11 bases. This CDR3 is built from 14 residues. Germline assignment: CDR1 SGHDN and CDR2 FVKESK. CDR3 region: CASSQVPGATEAFF. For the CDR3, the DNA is TGTGCCAGCAGCCAAGTACCTGGGGCTACTGAAGCTTTCTTT.

In nucleotides, the CDR3 is TGTGCCAGCAGTCCGGGGGGGATCAATGAGCAGTTCTTC. It encodes CASSPGGINEQFF. The V and J genes are TRBV7-9 and TRBJ2-1, with 8 bases matching TRBD2. Germline V CDR1 and CDR2: SEHNR, FQNEAQ (reference sequence). CDR3 length: 13 residues. V lost 6 bases and J lost 6; bases outside the gene matches: 4. Complete variable domain (other parts from reference TRBV7-9 and TRBJ2-1): DTGVSQNPRHKITKRGQNVTFRCDPISEHNRLYWYRQTLGQGPEFLTYFQNEAQLEKSRLLSDRFSAERPKGSFSTLEIQRTEQGDSAMYLCASSPGGINEQFFGPGTRLTVL.

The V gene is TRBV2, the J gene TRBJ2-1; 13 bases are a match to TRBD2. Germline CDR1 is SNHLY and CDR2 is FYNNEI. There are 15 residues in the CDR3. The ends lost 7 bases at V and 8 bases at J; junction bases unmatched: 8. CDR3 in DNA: TGTGCCAGCACTAGACTAGCGGGAGGTTTGGATGAGCAGTTCTTC. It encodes CASTRLAGGLDEQFF.

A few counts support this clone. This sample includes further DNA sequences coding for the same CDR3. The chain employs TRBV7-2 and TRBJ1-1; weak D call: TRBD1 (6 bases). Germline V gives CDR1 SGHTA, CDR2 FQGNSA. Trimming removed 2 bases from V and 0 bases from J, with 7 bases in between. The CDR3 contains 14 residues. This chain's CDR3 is CASSLQGMNTEAFF. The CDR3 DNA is TGTGCCAGCAGCTTACAGGGGATGAACACTGAAGCTTTCTTT.

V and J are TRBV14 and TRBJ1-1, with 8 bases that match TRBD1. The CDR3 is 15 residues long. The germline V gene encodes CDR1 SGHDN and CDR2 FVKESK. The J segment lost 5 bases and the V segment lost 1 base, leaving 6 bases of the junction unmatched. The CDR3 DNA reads TGTGCCAGCAGCCAAGTTCAGGGGGCAAGAACTGAAGCTTTCTTT. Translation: CASSQVQGARTEAFF.

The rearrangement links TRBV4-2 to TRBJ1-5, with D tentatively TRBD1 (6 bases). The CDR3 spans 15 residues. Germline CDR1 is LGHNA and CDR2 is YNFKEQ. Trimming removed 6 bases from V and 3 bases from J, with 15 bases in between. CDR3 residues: CASSRYRELNQPQHF. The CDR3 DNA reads TGTGCCAGCAGTCGATACAGGGAGCTCAATCAGCCCCAGCATTTT.

The DNA for the CDR3 is TGCGCCAGCAGTAGCGGCCCCCCATCAAATGAGCAGTTCTTC. This gives the protein CASSSGPPSNEQFF. The J gene is TRBJ2-1, the V gene TRBV5-1, with a possible D match to TRBD2 (6 bases). Trimming cost V 5 bases and J 7 bases, with 16 bases left between them. The CDR3 loop spans 14 amino acids. Germline assignment: CDR1 SGHRS and CDR2 YFSETQ.

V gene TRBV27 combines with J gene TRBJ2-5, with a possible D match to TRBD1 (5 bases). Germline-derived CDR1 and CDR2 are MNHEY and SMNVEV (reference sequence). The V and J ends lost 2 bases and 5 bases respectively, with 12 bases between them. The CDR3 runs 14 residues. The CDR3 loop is CASSLRVKGETQYF. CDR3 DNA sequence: TGTGCCAGCAGTTTACGGGTTAAGGGGGAGACCCAGTACTTC.

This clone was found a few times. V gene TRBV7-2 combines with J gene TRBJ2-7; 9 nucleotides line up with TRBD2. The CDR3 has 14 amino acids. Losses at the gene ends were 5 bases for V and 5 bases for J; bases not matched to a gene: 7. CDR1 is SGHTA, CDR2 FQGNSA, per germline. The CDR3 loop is CASSLSGRRDEQYF. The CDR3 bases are TGTGCCAGCAGCCTAAGCGGGAGGAGGGACGAGCAGTACTTC.

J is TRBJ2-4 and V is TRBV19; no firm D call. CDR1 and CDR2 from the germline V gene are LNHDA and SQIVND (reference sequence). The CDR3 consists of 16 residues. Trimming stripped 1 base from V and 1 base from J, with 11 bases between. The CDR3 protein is CASSIASSRAKNIQYF. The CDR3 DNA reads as TGTGCCAGTAGTATAGCCTCGTCTAGGGCCAAAAACATTCAGTACTTC.

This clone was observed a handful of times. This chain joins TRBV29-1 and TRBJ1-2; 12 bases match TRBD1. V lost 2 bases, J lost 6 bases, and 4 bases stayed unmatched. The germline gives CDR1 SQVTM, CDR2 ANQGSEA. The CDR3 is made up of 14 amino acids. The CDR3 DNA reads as TGCAGCGTTGAACGGGACAGGGGGCGAGATGGCTACACCTTC. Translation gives CSVERDRGRDGYTF.

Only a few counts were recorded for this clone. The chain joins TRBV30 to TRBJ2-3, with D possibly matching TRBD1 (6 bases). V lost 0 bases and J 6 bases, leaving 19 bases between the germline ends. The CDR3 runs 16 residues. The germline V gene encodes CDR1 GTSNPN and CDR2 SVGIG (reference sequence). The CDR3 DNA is TGTGCCTGGAGTGTCCGGCGGGCGGGTGGGGGCGATACGCAGTATTTT. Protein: CAWSVRRAGGGDTQYF.

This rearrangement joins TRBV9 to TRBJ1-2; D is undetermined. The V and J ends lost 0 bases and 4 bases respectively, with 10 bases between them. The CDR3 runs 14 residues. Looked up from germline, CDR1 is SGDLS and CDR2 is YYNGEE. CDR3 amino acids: CASSVGENRYGYTF. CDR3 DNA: TGTGCCAGCAGCGTAGGGGAGAATCGCTATGGCTACACCTTC.